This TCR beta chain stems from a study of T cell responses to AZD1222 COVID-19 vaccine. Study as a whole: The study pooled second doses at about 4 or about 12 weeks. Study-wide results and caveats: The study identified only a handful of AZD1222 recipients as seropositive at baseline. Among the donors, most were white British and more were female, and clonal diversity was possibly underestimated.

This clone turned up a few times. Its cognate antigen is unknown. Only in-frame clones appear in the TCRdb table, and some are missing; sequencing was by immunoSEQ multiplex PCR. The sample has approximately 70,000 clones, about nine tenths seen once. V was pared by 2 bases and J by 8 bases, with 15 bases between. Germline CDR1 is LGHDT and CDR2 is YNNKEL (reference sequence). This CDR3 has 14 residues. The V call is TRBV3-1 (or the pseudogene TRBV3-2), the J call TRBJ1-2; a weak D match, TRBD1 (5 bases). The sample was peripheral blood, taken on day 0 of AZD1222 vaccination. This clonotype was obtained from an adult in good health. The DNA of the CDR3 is TGTGCCAGCAGCCAACAAAGGGGAATAGGCGGCTACACCTTC. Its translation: CASSQQRGIGGYTF.